The clone carrying this T cell receptor beta chain was seen ten or more times. Its target is unknown. These data come from a study of T cells in Graves' hyperthyroidism and ophthalmopathy. TCR beta CDR3 sequences were amplified from RNA transcripts. The TCR CDR3 was amplified in a first-round RT-PCR using the HTBI primer set. TCRdb re-analysed the multiplex PCR reads in MiXCR, keeping a single row per CDR3 protein. Counted here are 450,000 to 550,000 distinct CDR3 sequences, about 24% occurring once; the ten biggest clones make up 11%. General study findings and limits: Ophthalmopathy and stable hyperthyroidism were told apart by a 13 V-J model.

The CDR3 totals 13 residues. CDR1 is DFQATT and CDR2 is SNEGSKA in the germline V gene (reference sequence). V lost 5 bases to trimming and J lost 2 bases, with 12 bases between them. Clinical Activity Scores of at least 3, NOSPECS grades of at least 4 and durations under 3 months characterized ophthalmopathy patients. Fresh 10 ml peripheral blood yielded PBMCs. Sequenced: blood. The chain carries TRBV20-1 and TRBJ1-2, with D unclear. The receptor was derived from a woman aged 25 to 45 with Graves' ophthalmopathy. Here the CDR3 DNA reads TGCAGTGCTTCAATTTGGTCCAACTATGGCTACACCTTC. This translates into CSASIWSNYGYTF.